This TCR beta chain came from a study of blood T cell repertoires in COVID-19. About the research overall: Collection of acute and convalescent COVID-19 samples took place in the United States, Italy and Spain. PBMCs, B-cell-depleted T cells, or T cells were the source of the cDNA or gDNA that made up the material.

The CDR3 loop spans 15 amino acids. V lost 3 bases, J lost 0 bases, and 4 bases stayed unmatched. The germline gives CDR1 MGHRA, CDR2 YSYEKL. Per the authors' pipeline: Estimation of nucleated cell counts relied on the amplification of reference gene primers. Assay: immunoSEQ multiplex PCR; the TCRdb copy retains only in-frame clones and omits some. That table furnishes V, J and clone size, whereas the DNA furnished D and trimming. There are more than 400,000 clones in the sample; 90% occur only once, and about 0.63% lies in the top ten. Participants spanned ages about 18 to 95 years and resided in 20 to 25 US areas.

This receptor was taken from a young man who had recovered from COVID-19. Sequencing input: PBMCs or T cells enriched from blood (not recorded which). V usage is TRBV4-1 and J usage is TRBJ1-1; 7 bases are shared with TRBD1. The CDR3: CASSQTTGMNTEAFF. CDR3 in DNA: TGCGCCAGCAGCCAGACGACAGGGATGAACACTGAAGCTTTCTTT.